The sequence of this TCR beta chain was determined in a study of cytomegalovirus exposure and HLA in healthy donors. Researchers ran the PCR with 60 Vbeta and 13 Jbeta primers. Sequenced by immunoSEQ multiplex PCR; TCRdb stores in-frame clones only, minus some. The table records 50,000 to 55,000 clones, about 81% of them present only once. Per the germline V gene, CDR1 is LNHDA and CDR2 is SQIVND (reference sequence). This CDR3 has 15 amino acids. Trimming removed 7 bases from V and 3 bases from J; junction bases left unmatched: 6. The chain carries TRBV19 and TRBJ1-5; 10 nucleotides line up with TRBD1. This TCR came from a boy younger than 18 in good health and CMV-seropositive. Sequenced: PBMCs. DNA for the CDR3: TGTGCCAGTACCCGGGACAGGGGATTCAATCAGCCCCAGCATTTT. Translating it yields CASTRDRGFNQPQHF.